The clone carrying this T cell receptor (beta chain) was seen repeatedly, ten times or more. This sample was included in a study of regulatory T cells in long-lasting Graves disease. The sample's time point: persistent/refractory GD, antithyroid drugs over 5 years with positive TRAb. The TCR library used RNA extracted from PBMCs. It was an endocrinology department in Xi'an, China, that provided the patients. A volume of about 9.9 milliliters of peripheral blood was collected in EDTA tubes. The authors built TCR beta libraries using iRepertoire HTBI primers and Arm-PCR of CDR3 regions. TCRdb processed the multiplex PCR reads anew with MiXCR; each CDR3 protein has one entry. Of about 400,000 distinct CDR3 sequences listed, about 20% are singletons. Germline V lookup: CDR1 MNHNS, CDR2 SASEGT. After removal of 5 bases from V and 3 bases from J, the junction contained 9 bases not matched to a gene. The CDR3 covers 15 residues.

The sequences come from peripheral blood mononuclear cells (PBMCs), collected when the disease was refractory, from a patient treated with antithyroid drugs. The TCR originated in a female donor with Graves disease. The chain joins TRBV6-1 to TRBJ2-7; TRBD1 matches at 8 bases. The CDR3 region has the DNA TGTGCCAGCAGTCCGGGACAGGAAGTCATCTACGAGCAGTACTTC. It is translated as CASSPGQEVIYEQYF.